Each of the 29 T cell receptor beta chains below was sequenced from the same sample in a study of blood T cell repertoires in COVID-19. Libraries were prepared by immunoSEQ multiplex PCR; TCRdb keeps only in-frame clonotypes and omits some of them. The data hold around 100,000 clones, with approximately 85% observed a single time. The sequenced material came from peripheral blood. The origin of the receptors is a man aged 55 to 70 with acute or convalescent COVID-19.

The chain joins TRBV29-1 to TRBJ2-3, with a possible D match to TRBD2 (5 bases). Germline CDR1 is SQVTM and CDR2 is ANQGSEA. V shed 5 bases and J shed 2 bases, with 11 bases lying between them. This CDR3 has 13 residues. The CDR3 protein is CSVLTTTTDTQYF. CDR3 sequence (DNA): TGCAGCGTTCTTACGACTACCACAGATACGCAGTATTTT.

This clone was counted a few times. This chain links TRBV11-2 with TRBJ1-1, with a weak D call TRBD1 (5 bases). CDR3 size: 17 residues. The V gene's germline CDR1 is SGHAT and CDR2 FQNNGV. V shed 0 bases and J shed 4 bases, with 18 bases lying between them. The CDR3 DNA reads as TGTGCCAGCAGCTTAGATCGGGGCCCGGGGGGATTCACTGAAGCTTTCTTT. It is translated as CASSLDRGPGGFTEAFF.

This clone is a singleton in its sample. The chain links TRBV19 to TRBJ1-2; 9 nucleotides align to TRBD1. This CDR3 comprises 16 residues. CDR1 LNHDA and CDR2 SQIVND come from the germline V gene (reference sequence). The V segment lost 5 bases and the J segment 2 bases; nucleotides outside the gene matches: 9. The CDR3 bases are TGTGCCAGTAGTCTTCGTCCCGGGACAGGGAACTATGGCTACACCTTC. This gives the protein CASSLRPGTGNYGYTF. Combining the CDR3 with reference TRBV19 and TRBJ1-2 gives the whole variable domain DGGITQSPKYLFRKEGQNVTLSCEQNLNHDAMYWYRQDPGQGLRLIYYSQIVNDFQKGDIAEGYSVSREKKESFPLTVTSAQKNPTAFYLCASSLRPGTGNYGYTFGSGTRLTVV.

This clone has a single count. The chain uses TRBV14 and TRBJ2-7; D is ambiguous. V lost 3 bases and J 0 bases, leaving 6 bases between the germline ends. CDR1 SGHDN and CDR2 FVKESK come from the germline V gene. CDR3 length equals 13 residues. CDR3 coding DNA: TGTGCCAGCAGCCAGTCGGGCTCCTACGAGCAGTACTTC. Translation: CASSQSGSYEQYF.

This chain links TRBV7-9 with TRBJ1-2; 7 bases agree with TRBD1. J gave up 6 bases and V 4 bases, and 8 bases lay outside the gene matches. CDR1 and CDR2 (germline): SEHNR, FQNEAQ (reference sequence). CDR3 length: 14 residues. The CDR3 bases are TGTGCCAGCAGCTCCGAGACAGGGAAGAATGGCTACACCTTC. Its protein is CASSSETGKNGYTF. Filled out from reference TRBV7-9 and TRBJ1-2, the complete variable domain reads DTGVSQNPRHKITKRGQNVTFRCDPISEHNRLYWYRQTLGQGPEFLTYFQNEAQLEKSRLLSDRFSAERPKGSFSTLEIQRTEQGDSAMYLCASSSETGKNGYTFGSGTRLTVV.

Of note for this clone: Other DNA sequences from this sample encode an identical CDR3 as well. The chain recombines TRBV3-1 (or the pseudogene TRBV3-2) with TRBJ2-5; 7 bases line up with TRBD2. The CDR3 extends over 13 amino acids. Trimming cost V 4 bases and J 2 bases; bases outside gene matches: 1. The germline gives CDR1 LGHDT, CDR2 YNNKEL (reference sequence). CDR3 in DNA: TGTGCCAGCAGCCCGCGGGGGCAAGAGACCCAGTACTTC. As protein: CASSPRGQETQYF.

The CDR3 region is CASSPYHQREYNEQFF. DNA of the CDR3: TGTGCCAGCAGCCCTTACCACCAGCGGGAGTACAATGAGCAGTTCTTC. This chain joins TRBV7-9 and TRBJ2-1; 8 bases are shared with TRBD2. The CDR3 covers 16 residues. V lost 5 bases and J lost 4; bases outside the gene matches: 10. Germline lookup yields CDR1 SEHNR and CDR2 FQNEAQ (reference sequence).

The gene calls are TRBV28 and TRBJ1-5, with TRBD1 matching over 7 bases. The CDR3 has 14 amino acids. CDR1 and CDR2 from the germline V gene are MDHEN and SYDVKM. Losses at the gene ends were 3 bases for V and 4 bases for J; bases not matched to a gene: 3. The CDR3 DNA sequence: TGTGCCAGCAGTTTTGGCAGGGGGAATCAGCCCCAGCATTTT. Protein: CASSFGRGNQPQHF.

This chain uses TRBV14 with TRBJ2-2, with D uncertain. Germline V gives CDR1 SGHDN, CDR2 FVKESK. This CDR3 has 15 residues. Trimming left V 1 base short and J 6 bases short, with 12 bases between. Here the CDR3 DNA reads TGTGCCAGCAGCCAAGCAAGTGCGGTCTCCGGGGAGCTGTTTTTT. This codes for CASSQASAVSGELFF.

The CDR3 region has the DNA TGTGCCAGCAGCGTAGGCGGACTGGGACTAGCGGGCGCAGATACGCAGTATTTT. It codes for CASSVGGLGLAGADTQYF. V is TRBV9 and J is TRBJ2-3; 12 nucleotides match TRBD2. V trimming: 0 bases; J trimming: 4 bases; junction bases outside the gene matches: 9. The germline V gene has CDR1 SGDLS and CDR2 YYNGEE. The CDR3 is 18 residues long.

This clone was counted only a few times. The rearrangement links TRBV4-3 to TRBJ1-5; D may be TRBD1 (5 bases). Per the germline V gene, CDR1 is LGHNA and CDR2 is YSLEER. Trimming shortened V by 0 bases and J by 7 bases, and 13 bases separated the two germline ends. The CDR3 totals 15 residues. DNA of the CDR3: TGCGCCAGCAGCCAAGACTGGGGGGTGGGGCAGCCCCAGCATTTT. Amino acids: CASSQDWGVGQPQHF.

The CDR3 reads CASSPPYRGTDTQYF. The CDR3 coding sequence is TGTGCCAGCAGCCCCCCGTACAGGGGCACAGATACGCAGTATTTT. The chain is built from TRBV9 and TRBJ2-3; D is perhaps TRBD1 (6 bases). V lost 4 bases and J lost 1, with 13 bases in between. There are 15 residues in the CDR3. The germline CDR1 and CDR2 sequences are SGDLS and YYNGEE.

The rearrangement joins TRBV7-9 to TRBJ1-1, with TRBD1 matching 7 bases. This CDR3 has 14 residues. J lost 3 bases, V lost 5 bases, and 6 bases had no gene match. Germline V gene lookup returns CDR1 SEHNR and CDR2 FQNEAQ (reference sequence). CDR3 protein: CASSLGDSYTEAFF. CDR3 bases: TGTGCCAGCAGCCTCGGGGACAGCTACACTGAAGCTTTCTTT.

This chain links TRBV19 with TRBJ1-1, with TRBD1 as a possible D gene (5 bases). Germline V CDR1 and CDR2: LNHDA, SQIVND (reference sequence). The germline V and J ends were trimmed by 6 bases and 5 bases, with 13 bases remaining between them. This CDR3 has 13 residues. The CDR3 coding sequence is TGTGCCAGTAGGGAGGGACTGAGTACTGAAGCTTTCTTT. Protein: CASREGLSTEAFF.

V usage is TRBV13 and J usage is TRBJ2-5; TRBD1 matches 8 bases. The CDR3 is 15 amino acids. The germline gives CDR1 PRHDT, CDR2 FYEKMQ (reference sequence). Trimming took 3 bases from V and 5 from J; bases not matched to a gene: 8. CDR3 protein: CASSLRQGAEETQYF. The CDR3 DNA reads TGTGCCAGCAGCTTGAGGCAGGGGGCGGAGGAGACCCAGTACTTC.

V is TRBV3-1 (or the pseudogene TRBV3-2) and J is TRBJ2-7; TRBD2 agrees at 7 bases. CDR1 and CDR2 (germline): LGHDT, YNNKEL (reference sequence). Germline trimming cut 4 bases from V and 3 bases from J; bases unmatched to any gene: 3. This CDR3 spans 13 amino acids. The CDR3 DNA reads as TGTGCCAGCAGCCCTAGGGAGGGCTACGAGCAGTACTTC. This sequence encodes CASSPREGYEQYF.

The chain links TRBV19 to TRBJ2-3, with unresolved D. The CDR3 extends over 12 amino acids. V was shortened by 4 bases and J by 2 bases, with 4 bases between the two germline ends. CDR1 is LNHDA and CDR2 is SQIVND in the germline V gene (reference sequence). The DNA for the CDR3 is TGTGCCAGTAGTAGGGCCACAGATACGCAGTATTTT. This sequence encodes CASSRATDTQYF.

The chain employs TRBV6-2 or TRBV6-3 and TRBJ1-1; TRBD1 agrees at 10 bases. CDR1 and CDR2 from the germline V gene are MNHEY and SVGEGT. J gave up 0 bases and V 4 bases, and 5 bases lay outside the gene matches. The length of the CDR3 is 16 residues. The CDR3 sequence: CASSFGQGGMNTEAFF. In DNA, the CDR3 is TGTGCCAGCAGTTTTGGACAGGGGGGTATGAACACTGAAGCTTTCTTT.

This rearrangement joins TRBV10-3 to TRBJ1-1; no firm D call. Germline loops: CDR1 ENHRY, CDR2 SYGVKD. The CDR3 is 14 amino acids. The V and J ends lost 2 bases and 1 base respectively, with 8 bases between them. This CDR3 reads CAISERGTNTEAFF. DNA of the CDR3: TGTGCCATCAGTGAGCGGGGAACGAACACTGAAGCTTTCTTT.

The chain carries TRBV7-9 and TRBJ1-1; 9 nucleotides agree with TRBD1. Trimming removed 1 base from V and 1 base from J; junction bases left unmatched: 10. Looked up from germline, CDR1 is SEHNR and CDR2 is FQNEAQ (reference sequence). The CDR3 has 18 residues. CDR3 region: CASSLGQGVPRANTEAFF. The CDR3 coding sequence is TGTGCCAGCAGCTTAGGACAGGGGGTCCCTCGGGCGAACACTGAAGCTTTCTTT.

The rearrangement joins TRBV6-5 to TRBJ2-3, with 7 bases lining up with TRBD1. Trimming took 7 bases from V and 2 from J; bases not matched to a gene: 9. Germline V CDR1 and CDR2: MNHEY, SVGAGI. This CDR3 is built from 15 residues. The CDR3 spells CASKVGQGDTDTQYF. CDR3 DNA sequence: TGTGCCAGCAAGGTGGGGCAGGGGGACACAGATACGCAGTATTTT.

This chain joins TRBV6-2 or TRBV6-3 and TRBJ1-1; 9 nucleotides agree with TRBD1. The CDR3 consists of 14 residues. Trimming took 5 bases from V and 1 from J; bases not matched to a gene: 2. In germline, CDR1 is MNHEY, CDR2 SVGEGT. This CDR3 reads CASSPQGANTEAFF. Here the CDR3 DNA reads TGTGCCAGCAGTCCACAGGGGGCGAACACTGAAGCTTTCTTT.

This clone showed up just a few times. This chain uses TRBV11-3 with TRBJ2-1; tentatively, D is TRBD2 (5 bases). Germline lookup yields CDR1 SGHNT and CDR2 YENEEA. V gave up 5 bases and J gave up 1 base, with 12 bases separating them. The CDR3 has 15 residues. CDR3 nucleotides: TGTGCCAGCAGCCTCGACTACCAGTCCTACAATGAGCAGTTCTTC. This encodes CASSLDYQSYNEQFF.

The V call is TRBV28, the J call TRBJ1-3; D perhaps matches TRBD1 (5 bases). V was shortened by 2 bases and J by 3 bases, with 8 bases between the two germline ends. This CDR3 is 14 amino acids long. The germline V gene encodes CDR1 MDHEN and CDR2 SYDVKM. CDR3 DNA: TGTGCCAGCAGTTTAACGGGGGATGGAAACACCATATATTTT. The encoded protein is CASSLTGDGNTIYF.

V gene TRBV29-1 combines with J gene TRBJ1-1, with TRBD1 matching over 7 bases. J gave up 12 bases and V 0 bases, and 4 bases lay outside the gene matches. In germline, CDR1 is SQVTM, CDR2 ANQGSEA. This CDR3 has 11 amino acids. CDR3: CSVEDPQGTFF. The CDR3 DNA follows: TGCAGCGTTGAAGATCCACAGGGGACTTTCTTT.

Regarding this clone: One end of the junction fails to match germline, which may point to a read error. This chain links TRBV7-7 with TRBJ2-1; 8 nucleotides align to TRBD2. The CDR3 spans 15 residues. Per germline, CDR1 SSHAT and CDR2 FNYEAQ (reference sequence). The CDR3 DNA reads TGTGCTAGCAGCCTGGGACTAGACGGCTACAATGAGCAGTTCTTC. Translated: CASSLGLDGYNEQFF.

The CDR3 nucleotides read TGTGCCAGCAGTTCCCCATCAGGGTTCAACCCAACTAATGAAAAACTGTTTTTT. Translating it yields CASSSPSGFNPTNEKLFF. V gene TRBV28 combines with J gene TRBJ1-4; D perhaps matches TRBD1 (5 bases). Germline assignment: CDR1 MDHEN and CDR2 SYDVKM. The CDR3 totals 18 residues. Between the trimmed V and J ends, which lost 4 bases and 0 bases, there was a span of 18 bases. Full variable domain (missing parts from reference TRBV28 and TRBJ1-4): DVKVTQSSRYLVKRTGEKVFLECVQDMDHENMFWYRQDPGLGLRLIYFSYDVKMKEKGDIPEGYSVSREKKERFSLILESASTNQTSMYLCASSSPSGFNPTNEKLFFGSGTQLSVL.

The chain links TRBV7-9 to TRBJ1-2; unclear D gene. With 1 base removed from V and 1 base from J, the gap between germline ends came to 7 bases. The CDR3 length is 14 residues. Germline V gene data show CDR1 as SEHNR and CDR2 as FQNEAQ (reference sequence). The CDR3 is CASSLVGSNYGYTF. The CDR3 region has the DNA TGTGCCAGCAGCTTAGTAGGGAGTAACTATGGCTACACCTTC.

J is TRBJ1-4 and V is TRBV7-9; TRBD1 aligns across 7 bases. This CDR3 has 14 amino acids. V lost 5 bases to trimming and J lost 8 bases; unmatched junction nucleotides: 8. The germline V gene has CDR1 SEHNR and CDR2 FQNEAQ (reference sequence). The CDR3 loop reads CASSLGTAGEKLFF. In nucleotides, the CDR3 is TGTGCCAGCAGCCTCGGGACAGCTGGGGAAAAACTGTTTTTT.